These 27 T cell receptor beta chains originate from one sample sequenced in a study of T cell responses to AZD1222 COVID-19 vaccine. The repertoire was sequenced with immunoSEQ multiplex PCR; TCRdb's copy has only in-frame clones and lacks some. The table shows over 130,000 clones, with roughly nine tenths occurring only once. The material was peripheral blood, obtained 28 days after the second dose of the MenACWY control vaccine. The receptors here all came from an adult who received the MenACWY meningococcal vaccine as a control.

This clone was counted between two and nine times. The rearrangement joins TRBV3-1 (or the pseudogene TRBV3-2) to TRBJ2-7; D not certain. Trimming shortened V by 0 bases and J by 8 bases, and 11 bases separated the two germline ends. The CDR3 covers 13 residues. Per the germline V gene, CDR1 is LGHDT and CDR2 is YNNKEL (reference sequence). CDR3 in amino acids: CASSQDGLVKQYF. The CDR3 nucleotides are TGTGCCAGCAGCCAAGATGGTCTAGTGAAGCAGTACTTC.

This sequence joins TRBV7-2 and TRBJ1-2; unclear D gene. This CDR3 contains 14 residues. V gave up 2 bases and J gave up 2 bases, with 9 bases separating them. The germline gives CDR1 SGHTA, CDR2 FQGNSA. This chain's CDR3 is CASSLRTENYGYTF. CDR3 nucleotide sequence: TGTGCCAGCAGCTTAAGGACTGAGAACTATGGCTACACCTTC.

The chain employs TRBV7-8 and TRBJ1-1; D is perhaps TRBD1 (5 bases). Looked up from germline, CDR1 is SGHVS and CDR2 is FQNEAQ. This CDR3 contains 14 residues. Trimming removed 5 bases from V and 5 bases from J, with 15 bases in between. Written as DNA, the CDR3 is TGTGCCAGCAGCCCGGGACTGGGGAGGACTGAAGCTTTCTTT. Amino acids: CASSPGLGRTEAFF.

J is TRBJ2-1 and V is TRBV11-2; D gene uncertain. Germline CDR1 is SGHAT and CDR2 is FQNNGV. CDR3 size: 14 residues. V was shortened by 1 base and J by 5 bases, with 9 bases between the two germline ends. The CDR3, as DNA: TGTGCCAGCAGCTTAGGCACCCGGAACAATGAGCAGTTCTTC. It encodes CASSLGTRNNEQFF. Variable domain in full (rest from reference TRBV11-2 and TRBJ2-1): EAGVAQSPRYKIIEKRQSVAFWCNPISGHATLYWYQQILGQGPKLLIQFQNNGVVDDSQLPKDRFSAERLKGVDSTLKIQPAKLEDSAVYLCASSLGTRNNEQFFGPGTRLTVL.

V is TRBV7-9 and J is TRBJ2-7; D is perhaps TRBD1 or TRBD2 (5 bases each). Germline V CDR1 and CDR2: SEHNR, FQNEAQ (reference sequence). Trimming took 11 bases from V and 0 from J, leaving 14 bases between them. The CDR3 loop spans 13 amino acids. The CDR3 loop is CAVDQGDSYEQYF. CDR3 nucleotides: TGTGCCGTGGATCAGGGAGACTCCTACGAGCAGTACTTC.

For the CDR3, the DNA is TGTGCCGCAGGAGGGTACACAGATACGCAGTATTTT. Amino acid sequence: CAAGGYTDTQYF. The chain has TRBV7-2 and TRBJ2-3; maybe TRBD2 (6 bases). Germline-derived CDR1 and CDR2 are SGHTA and FQGNSA. V lost 11 bases, J lost 2 bases, and 11 bases lay in between. This CDR3 contains 12 residues.

The chain recombines TRBV6-5 with TRBJ2-1; 11 nucleotides match TRBD2. The CDR3 covers 15 residues. Germline V gene sequence: CDR1 MNHEY, CDR2 SVGAGI. V lost 7 bases, J lost 7 bases, and 9 bases stayed unmatched. The CDR3 DNA reads as TGTGCCAGCACCCGAAATGTAGCGGGGGGGAATGAGCAGTTCTTC. The encoded protein is CASTRNVAGGNEQFF.

The rearrangement links TRBV19 to TRBJ2-5; D possibly matches TRBD1 or TRBD2 (5 bases each). Trimming stripped 4 bases from V and 0 bases from J, with 9 bases between. Germline-derived CDR1 and CDR2 are LNHDA and SQIVND (reference sequence). CDR3 length: 14 residues. CDR3 protein: CASSTGTHQETQYF. CDR3 DNA: TGTGCCAGTAGTACCGGGACCCACCAAGAGACCCAGTACTTC. The complete variable domain, with remaining parts taken from reference TRBV19 and TRBJ2-5, reads DGGITQSPKYLFRKEGQNVTLSCEQNLNHDAMYWYRQDPGQGLRLIYYSQIVNDFQKGDIAEGYSVSREKKESFPLTVTSAQKNPTAFYLCASSTGTHQETQYFGPGTRLLVL.

The gene calls are TRBV7-2 and TRBJ2-3, with 8 positions matching TRBD1. CDR1 is SGHTA and CDR2 is FQGNSA in the germline V gene. This CDR3 is built from 15 residues. V trimming: 2 bases; J trimming: 4 bases; junction bases outside the gene matches: 5. CDR3 amino acids: CASSLQGAGSDTQYF. CDR3 DNA sequence: TGTGCCAGCAGCTTACAGGGGGCCGGGTCAGATACGCAGTATTTT.

This rearrangement joins TRBV13 to TRBJ2-3; 8 bases line up with TRBD2. The V and J ends lost 8 bases and 6 bases, in that order; junction bases with no gene match: 7. CDR3 length: 13 amino acids. The germline V gene has CDR1 PRHDT and CDR2 FYEKMQ (reference sequence). The CDR3 nucleotides are TGTGCCAGCTGTCCCGGGGGGGGTGATACGCAGTATTTT. Encoded protein: CASCPGGGDTQYF.

The chain employs TRBV7-2 and TRBJ2-7, with 12 bases fitting TRBD2. The germline CDR1 and CDR2 sequences are SGHTA and FQGNSA. The CDR3 is 14 amino acids. V dropped 4 bases and J dropped 7; count of bases not matched to a gene: 5. The CDR3 DNA sequence: TGTGCCAGCAGCTCCCTAGCGGGGGGGATTGAGCAGTACTTC. Translation: CASSSLAGGIEQYF.

The chain is built from TRBV6-2 or TRBV6-3 and TRBJ1-5; D gene uncertain. This CDR3 has 14 residues. Germline CDR1 reads MNHEY; CDR2 reads SVGEGT. V was shortened by 10 bases and J by 0 bases, with 13 bases between the two germline ends. CDR3 residues: CATSREFSNQPQHF. The CDR3 coding sequence is TGTGCCACCAGCCGAGAATTTAGCAATCAGCCCCAGCATTTT.

The J gene is TRBJ2-7, the V gene TRBV29-1; D might be TRBD2 (5 bases). V was clipped by 6 bases and J by 3 bases, with 6 bases between them. The CDR3 spans 10 residues. Germline CDR1 and CDR2: SQVTM and ANQGSEA. The CDR3 loop is CSVRDYEQYF. The CDR3 DNA follows: TGCAGCGTCCGGGACTACGAGCAGTACTTC.

V and J are TRBV10-3 and TRBJ1-1; 7 bases align to TRBD1. The CDR3 has 14 amino acids. From germline, CDR1 is ENHRY and CDR2 SYGVKD. V lost 7 bases and J lost 4; bases outside the gene matches: 9. DNA for the CDR3: TGTGCCATCAAAACGACAGGGCGTAGCACTGAAGCTTTCTTT. It translates to CAIKTTGRSTEAFF.

This rearrangement joins TRBV5-6 to TRBJ1-1, with D hard to call. The germline V and J ends were trimmed by 5 bases and 4 bases, with 15 bases remaining between them. This CDR3 contains 14 residues. Germline values: CDR1 SGHDT, CDR2 YYEEEE. As DNA, the CDR3 is TGTGCCAGCAGTCCTCGGGCCTCCGGCACTGAAGCTTTCTTT. Its translation: CASSPRASGTEAFF.

This clone showed up just once. The chain carries TRBV2 and TRBJ1-3; D is unresolved. The CDR3 contains 14 residues. The germline V and J ends were trimmed by 6 bases and 5 bases, with 14 bases remaining between them. CDR1 is SNHLY and CDR2 is FYNNEI in the germline V gene. CDR3 in amino acids: CASSPGWRRNTIYF. In nucleotides, the CDR3 is TGTGCCAGCAGCCCCGGATGGCGTCGAAACACCATATATTTT. Drawing the rest from reference TRBV2 and TRBJ1-3, the complete variable domain is EPEVTQTPSHQVTQMGQEVILRCVPISNHLYFYWYRQILGQKVEFLVSFYNNEISEKSEIFDDQFSVERPDGSNFTLKIRSTKLEDSAMYFCASSPGWRRNTIYFGEGSWLTVV.

V gene TRBV5-1 combines with J gene TRBJ2-3; tentative D call: TRBD1 (6 bases). The CDR3 totals 15 residues. V lost 4 bases and J lost 0, with 12 bases in between. The germline V gene encodes CDR1 SGHRS and CDR2 YFSETQ. Written as DNA, the CDR3 is TGCGCCAGCAGCACACAGGGACCTAGCACAGATACGCAGTATTTT. It codes for CASSTQGPSTDTQYF.

This sequence joins TRBV7-9 and TRBJ2-2, with D perhaps TRBD2 (6 bases). There are 16 residues in the CDR3. Germline assignment: CDR1 SEHNR and CDR2 FQNEAQ (reference sequence). V was pared by 5 bases and J by 1 base, with 14 bases between. The CDR3 DNA reads as TGTGCCAGCAGCCCCCCTGGAGGGCTGAACACCGGGGAGCTGTTTTTT. It codes for CASSPPGGLNTGELFF.

V is TRBV9 and J is TRBJ2-1, with 9 bases identical to TRBD2. The J segment lost 4 bases and the V segment lost 0 bases, leaving 2 bases of the junction unmatched. The CDR3 extends over 15 amino acids. The germline gives CDR1 SGDLS, CDR2 YYNGEE. The CDR3 loop is CASSVASGGYNEQFF. For the CDR3, the DNA is TGTGCCAGCAGCGTAGCCAGCGGGGGGTACAATGAGCAGTTCTTC.

The chain is built from TRBV28 and TRBJ1-5, with 11 bases identical to TRBD1. The trim removed 2 bases at V and 5 bases at J, leaving 5 bases unmatched. This CDR3 has 16 amino acids. Germline V gene data show CDR1 as MDHEN and CDR2 as SYDVKM. In nucleotides, the CDR3 is TGTGCCAGCAGTTTAGGGACAGGGGGAGAATATCAGCCCCAGCATTTT. The encoded protein is CASSLGTGGEYQPQHF.

The chain has TRBV19 and TRBJ1-5; D might be TRBD1 (5 bases). The ends were cut back, 4 bases at V and 4 bases at J, with 14 bases in the middle. CDR3 size: 15 residues. CDR1 and CDR2 from the germline V gene are LNHDA and SQIVND (reference sequence). The CDR3 nucleotides are TGTGCCAGTAGTAGGCTCATGGGGGATAATCAGCCCCAGCATTTT. Its protein is CASSRLMGDNQPQHF.

The gene calls are TRBV6-2 or TRBV6-3 and TRBJ2-5; D is ambiguous. The CDR3 is 14 amino acids. Deletions cut 6 bases from V and 1 base from J, with 12 bases between. CDR1 MNHEY and CDR2 SVGEGT come from the germline V gene. CDR3 sequence: CASSESNLQETQYF. In DNA form, the CDR3 reads TGTGCCAGCAGCGAGTCTAACCTCCAAGAGACCCAGTACTTC.

CDR3 region: CASSPGSAGEKLFF. DNA of the CDR3: TGTGCCAGCTCGCCAGGATCCGCTGGGGAAAAACTGTTTTTT. This chain connects TRBV18 to TRBJ1-4; D is undetermined. Per the germline V gene, CDR1 is KGHSH and CDR2 is LQKENI. This CDR3 spans 14 amino acids. Between the trimmed V and J ends, which lost 6 bases and 8 bases, there was a span of 16 bases.

The chain carries TRBV5-6 and TRBJ2-5, with 7 positions matching TRBD1. The junction had 6 bases not matched to a gene; V was cut back by 1 base and J by 3 bases. Germline V gives CDR1 SGHDT, CDR2 YYEEEE. CDR3 length: 15 residues. Here the CDR3 reads CASSLFSGGKETQYF. In nucleotides, the CDR3 is TGTGCCAGCAGCTTGTTCTCAGGGGGAAAAGAGACCCAGTACTTC.

The chain employs TRBV5-1 and TRBJ2-7; D ambiguous. This CDR3 spans 14 amino acids. Germline CDR1 SGHRS, CDR2 YFSETQ. Trimming cost V 4 bases and J 0 bases, with 11 bases left between them. The CDR3 spells CASSPDASSYEQYF. The CDR3 DNA sequence: TGCGCCAGCAGCCCGGACGCCAGCTCCTACGAGCAGTACTTC.

J is TRBJ2-7 and V is TRBV21-1. TRBV21-1 is a pseudogene locus. This CDR3 is built from 16 residues. CDR3 DNA: TGTGCCAGCAGCCACTCAGGGCTGCGGGTTATGGGAGAGCAGTACTTC. Amino acids: CASSHSGLRVMGEQYF.

The rearrangement uses TRBV18 and TRBJ1-6, with 9 bases matching TRBD1. Per germline, CDR1 KGHSH and CDR2 LQKENI. V shed 5 bases and J 8 bases; nucleotides not matched to a gene: 10. The CDR3 is made up of 16 amino acids. The CDR3 sequence: CASSSTRDRAYSPLHF. The CDR3 DNA sequence: TGTGCCAGCTCATCAACCCGGGACAGGGCCTATTCACCCCTCCACTTT.